Listed below are T cell receptor beta chains from one sample, sequenced in a study of T-cell reconstitution after alpha-beta-depleted transplantation in children. Each CDR3 protein is one row after TCRdb ran MiXCR on the PCR reads. This sample has around 670,000 distinct CDR3 sequences, with about an eighth found just once. Sequences were derived from PBMCs, sampled before TCRalphabeta/CD19-depleted stem cell transplant. These receptors were collected from a girl aged 2 to 10 with congenital amegakaryocytic thrombocytopenia, due to receive a stem cell transplant. CDR3s include the opening cysteine and the closing phenylalanine or tryptophan. The D gene is left open where the match is weak. For some rows the clone size is stated as once, few or many, or as a class when expanded; others skip it.

D: NA
size: NA
V: TRBV4-1
length: 15
J: TRBJ2-3
DNA: TGCGCCAGCAGCCAACTGACTAGTTTTGAAGATACGCAGTATTTT
CDR3: CASSQLTSFEDTQYF

D: NA
size: NA
V: TRBV29-1
length: 15
J: TRBJ2-1
DNA: TGCAGCGCCGACAGCCCCCGTTACAGCTACAATGAGCAGTTCTTC
CDR3: CSADSPRYSYNEQFF

D: NA
size: NA
V: TRBV30
length: 15
J: TRBJ2-1
DNA: TGTGCCTGGAGTGACTTGGGACAACCCTACAATGAGCAGTTCTTC
CDR3: CAWSDLGQPYNEQFF

D: NA
size: NA
V: TRBV29-1
length: 17
J: TRBJ2-5
DNA: TGCAGCGTGAGAATCAGACAGCCCCTCAATTCCCAAGAGACCCAGTACTTC
CDR3: CSVRIRQPLNSQETQYF

D: NA
size: many
V: TRBV20-1
length: 12
J: TRBJ2-7
DNA: TGCAGTGCTCCGGGACCTCCTTACGAGCAGTACTTC
CDR3: CSAPGPPYEQYF

D: TRBD2
size: NA
V: TRBV27
length: 15
J: TRBJ2-6
DNA: TGTGCCAGCAGACCGGGGGGCTCTGGGGCCAACGTCCTGACTTTC
CDR3: CASRPGGSGANVLTF

D: NA
size: few
V: TRBV2
length: 22
J: TRBJ2-1
DNA: TGTGCCAGCAGTGAACCCTCCCCGGGGGCAGCTAGCGGAGGGAGCTCCTACAATGAGCAGTTCTTC
CDR3: CASSEPSPGAASGGSSYNEQFF

D: TRBD2
size: many
V: TRBV20-1
length: 13
J: TRBJ2-1
DNA: TGCAGTGCCTTAGCGGGATTTTTGGGGGAGCAGTTCTTC
CDR3: CSALAGFLGEQFF

D: NA
size: many
V: TRBV20-1
length: 13
J: TRBJ1-1
DNA: TGCAGTGCGCAAGTGGACAGGAACACTGAAGCTTTCTTT
CDR3: CSAQVDRNTEAFF

D: NA
size: many
V: TRBV12-3/TRBV12-4
length: 17
J: TRBJ1-5
DNA: TGTGCCAGCAGTTCCCCCCGGGAACTCCCCTTCTTGCAGCCCCAGCATTTT
CDR3: CASSSPRELPFLQPQHF

D: TRBD2
size: NA
V: TRBV15
length: 14
J: TRBJ2-7
DNA: TGTGCCACCAGCTTTCCCTCGGGGGGTTACGAGCAGTACTTC
CDR3: CATSFPSGGYEQYF

D: NA
size: few
V: TRBV15
length: 15
J: TRBJ2-7
DNA: TGTGCCACCAGCAGAGATGCTAGCGTGGGGTACGAGCAGTACTTC
CDR3: CATSRDASVGYEQYF

D: NA
size: many
V: TRBV7-9
length: 15
J: TRBJ2-1
DNA: TGTGCCAGCATCGCCTTCACCGGAGTTCACAATGAGCAGTTCTTC
CDR3: CASIAFTGVHNEQFF